The 16 T cell receptor beta chains below come from one sample, sequenced in a study of OX40 agonist ivuxolimab in advanced cancers. Libraries came from the immunoSEQ multiplex PCR assay. TCRdb took this table from immuneACCESS and kept in-frame rearrangements with V and J called. Such tables lack part of the clones; where checked against another copy, unresolved V genes explain under half of the gap, and the rest is unexplained. The sample has under 80,000 clones on record, roughly 86% of them singletons. The ten top clones hold just over 0.75% of the sample. Source: CD4+ or CD8+ T cells sorted from blood, taken in a trial of the OX40 agonist ivuxolimab. The receptors derive from an adult with an advanced solid tumor such as melanoma, head and neck, liver or kidney cancer.

The J gene is TRBJ1-2, the V gene TRBV25-1; D is unresolved. V was clipped by 10 bases and J by 5 bases, with 23 bases between them. There are 15 residues in the CDR3. Germline V CDR1 and CDR2: MGHDK, SYGVNS. DNA for the CDR3: TGTGCCATCCTCAGTACGGCCGCCCCCCCGTATGGCTACACCTTC. This codes for CAILSTAAPPYGYTF.

V is TRBV11-3 and J is TRBJ2-3; D may match TRBD1 or TRBD2 (6 bases each). V shed 3 bases and J shed 5 bases, with 18 bases lying between them. Per the germline V gene, CDR1 is SGHNT and CDR2 is YENEEA. The CDR3 covers 16 residues. For the CDR3, the DNA is TGTGCCAGCAGCTTTGGAGGGGGGCCCCAGGGAGATACGCAGTATTTT. Protein product: CASSFGGGPQGDTQYF. The variable domain in full, with the rest retrieved from reference TRBV11-3 and TRBJ2-3, is EAGVVQSPRYKIIEKKQPVAFWCNPISGHNTLYWYLQNLGQGPELLIRYENEEAVDDSQLPKDRFSAERLKGVDSTLKIQPAELGDSAVYLCASSFGGGPQGDTQYFGPGTRLTVL.

This clone appeared a single time. V and J are TRBV30 and TRBJ1-1; D is uncertain. Per germline, CDR1 GTSNPN and CDR2 SVGIG (reference sequence). The CDR3 is 13 amino acids. V lost 5 bases and J lost 4, with 14 bases in between. The CDR3 bases are TGTGCCTGGGGCCCTCGGGTGAGCACTGAAGCTTTCTTT. It encodes CAWGPRVSTEAFF. The full variable domain, its missing parts supplied by reference TRBV30 and TRBJ1-1, is SQTIHQWPATLVQPVGSPLSLECTVEGTSNPNLYWYRQAAGRGLQLLFYSVGIGQISSEVPQNLSASRPQDRQFILSSKKLLLSDSGFYLCAWGPRVSTEAFFGQGTRLTVV.

As regards this clone: The junction does not match germline at one end; this may be a read error. This chain connects TRBV6-1 to TRBJ2-7; perhaps TRBD2 as D (6 bases). The CDR3 covers 11 residues. The V gene's germline CDR1 is MNHNS and CDR2 SASEGT. The CDR3 loop reads CASSYREWRDF. The CDR3 DNA reads as TGTGCCAGCAGTTACCGTGAGTGGAGGGACTTC.

The V and J genes are TRBV5-4 and TRBJ2-5, with TRBD2 identical over 11 bases. Germline lookup yields CDR1 SGHNT and CDR2 YYREEE (reference sequence). Unmatched junction bases numbered 9, after V lost 4 bases and J lost 4 bases. The CDR3 consists of 16 residues. CDR3 sequence: CASSPQLAGERETQYF. The CDR3 DNA reads TGTGCCAGCAGCCCTCAACTAGCGGGGGAGAGAGAGACCCAGTACTTC.

The rearrangement links TRBV11-2 to TRBJ2-7, with TRBD1 matching 10 bases. The CDR3 has 15 residues. Germline V gene data show CDR1 as SGHAT and CDR2 as FQNNGV. The V and J ends lost 5 bases and 6 bases, in that order; junction bases with no gene match: 10. The CDR3 DNA reads TGTGCCAGCAGCCGAGGGACAGGGGACGTTTCCGAGCAGTACTTC. The encoded protein is CASSRGTGDVSEQYF.

The chain has TRBV30 and TRBJ2-3, with TRBD1 matching over 11 bases. Trimming took 2 bases from V and 4 from J; bases not matched to a gene: 5. Germline V gives CDR1 GTSNPN, CDR2 SVGIG (reference sequence). The CDR3 is made up of 15 amino acids. In DNA form, the CDR3 reads TGTGCCTGGAGTCCCCCGGGACAGGGGGCAGATACGCAGTATTTT. Translation: CAWSPPGQGADTQYF.

This chain connects TRBV15 to TRBJ1-2; D unclear. This CDR3 is 15 amino acids long. The germline V gene has CDR1 LNHNV and CDR2 YYDKDF (reference sequence). V lost 0 bases to trimming and J lost 5 bases, with 13 bases between them. CDR3 bases: TGTGCCACCAGCAGAGATCGTCCAGCCCTTTATGGCTACACCTTC. Its protein is CATSRDRPALYGYTF.

V usage is TRBV7-9 and J usage is TRBJ1-4; 7 bases line up with TRBD1. There are 15 residues in the CDR3. CDR1 and CDR2 (germline): SEHNR, FQNEAQ (reference sequence). After removal of 6 bases from V and 8 bases from J, the junction contained 12 bases not matched to a gene. This CDR3 reads CASRRTGEGEEKLFF. The CDR3 DNA reads TGTGCCAGCAGACGAACAGGGGAAGGGGAAGAAAAACTGTTTTTT.

In its sample, this clone was seen once. This chain connects TRBV19 to TRBJ1-4; 7 bases match TRBD1. With 5 bases clipped from V and 15 bases from J, the junction kept 12 bases outside the gene matches. CDR1 is LNHDA and CDR2 is SQIVND in the germline V gene (reference sequence). The CDR3 has 13 amino acids. CDR3 sequence (DNA): TGTGCCAGTAGTCCGAACAGGGGACCCTGGTTGTTTTTT. It translates to CASSPNRGPWLFF. The complete variable domain, with remaining parts taken from reference TRBV19 and TRBJ1-4, reads DGGITQSPKYLFRKEGQNVTLSCEQNLNHDAMYWYRQDPGQGLRLIYYSQIVNDFQKGDIAEGYSVSREKKESFPLTVTSAQKNPTAFYLCASSPNRGPWLFFGSGTQLSVL.

This clone was detected once. This chain links TRBV14 with TRBJ1-6; a possible D gene is TRBD1 (6 bases). Germline lookup yields CDR1 SGHDN and CDR2 FVKESK. The CDR3 length is 17 residues. The germline V and J ends were trimmed by 2 bases and 9 bases, with 20 bases remaining between them. The CDR3 coding sequence is TGTGCCAGCAGCCAACAATATTACAGGGTACTTGGTTCACCCCTCCACTTT. This sequence encodes CASSQQYYRVLGSPLHF.

V gene TRBV7-2 combines with J gene TRBJ2-7; D gene uncertain. Deletions cut 4 bases from V and 6 bases from J, with 13 bases between. Germline CDR1 reads SGHTA; CDR2 reads FQGNSA. CDR3 length: 13 amino acids. The CDR3 DNA reads TGTGCCAGCAGCTCCTCTTTTATGCCCGAGCAGTACTTC. This encodes CASSSSFMPEQYF.

As concerns this clone: Germline is not matched at one junction end, which may reflect a read error. Other nucleotide sequences in the sample specify the same CDR3. The chain employs TRBV9 and TRBJ2-7; 7 bases are a match to TRBD2. Germline assignment: CDR1 SGDLS and CDR2 YYNGEE. This CDR3 is 14 amino acids long. The CDR3 region is CASSDGGWSDEQYF. In nucleotides, the CDR3 is TGCGCCAGCAGCGACGGGGGGTGGAGCGACGAGCAGTACTTC.

There are a few counts of this clone. The chain uses TRBV5-4 and TRBJ2-1, with a weak D call TRBD1 (6 bases). Per the germline V gene, CDR1 is SGHNT and CDR2 is YYREEE (reference sequence). CDR3 length: 13 residues. V lost 4 bases, J lost 9 bases, and 14 bases lay in between. The CDR3 sequence: CASSQGPVGEQFF. The CDR3 region has the DNA TGTGCCAGCAGCCAGGGGCCTGTGGGTGAGCAGTTCTTC.

J is TRBJ1-1 and V is TRBV6-4, with a tentative D call TRBD1 (5 bases). In germline, CDR1 is MRHNA, CDR2 SNTAGT. Between the trimmed V and J ends, which lost 6 bases and 4 bases, there was a span of 12 bases. The CDR3 totals 13 residues. The CDR3 nucleotides read TGTGCCAGCAGCAGGGAAGAGAGCACTGAAGCTTTCTTT. Translation: CASSREESTEAFF.

This sequence joins TRBV7-9 and TRBJ2-7; D may correspond to TRBD1 or TRBD2 (5 bases each). Germline values: CDR1 SEHNR, CDR2 FQNEAQ (reference sequence). This CDR3 has 16 amino acids. V was pared by 0 bases and J by 4 bases, with 16 bases between. The CDR3 DNA reads as TGTGCCAGCAGCTTAGCGAGGGGAATAAATGGATACGAGCAGTACTTC. It is translated as CASSLARGINGYEQYF.